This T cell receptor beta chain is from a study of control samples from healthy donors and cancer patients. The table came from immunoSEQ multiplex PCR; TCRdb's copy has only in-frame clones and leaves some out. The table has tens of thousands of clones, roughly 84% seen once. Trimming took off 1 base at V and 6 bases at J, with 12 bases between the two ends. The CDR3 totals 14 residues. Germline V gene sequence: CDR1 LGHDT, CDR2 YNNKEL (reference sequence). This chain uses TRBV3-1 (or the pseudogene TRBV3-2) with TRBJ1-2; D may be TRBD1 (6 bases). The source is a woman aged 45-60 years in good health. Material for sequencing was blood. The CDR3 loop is CASSQGSGGNGYTF. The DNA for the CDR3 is TGTGCCAGCAGCCAAGGAAGCGGGGGCAATGGCTACACCTTC.